The rows below give T cell receptor beta chains drawn from one sample of a study of blood T cell repertoires in COVID-19. This table comes from immunoSEQ multiplex PCR, and its TCRdb copy is limited to in-frame clones, with some not included. The table records under 200,000 clones, roughly 83% of them present only once. The sample comprised peripheral blood. The receptors were gathered from a woman aged 55-70 years with acute or convalescent COVID-19. Both conserved end residues are part of each CDR3. A D gene is named only where the DNA matches it firmly. The size of a clone is reported for some rows only, either as once, few or many, or as a class for expanded clones.

NA | NA | TRBJ2-7 | TRBV14 | CASSQEMAGLREQYF | TGTGCCAGCAGCCAAGAAATGGCAGGTTTGAGAGAGCAGTACTTC
NA | NA | TRBJ1-3 | TRBV5-4 | CASSFGGAGNTIYF | TGTGCCAGCAGCTTCGGGGGGGCTGGAAACACCATATATTTT
few | TRBD1 | TRBJ1-4 | TRBV3-1/TRBV3-2 | CASSQKTGPNEKLFF | TGTGCCAGCAGCCAAAAGACAGGGCCTAATGAAAAACTGTTTTTT
NA | TRBD1 | TRBJ1-6 | TRBV5-1 | CASSFQGADNSPLHF | TGCGCCAGCAGCTTCCAGGGGGCAGATAATTCACCCCTCCACTTT
few | NA | TRBJ2-1 | TRBV27 | CASTPIQGSFDNEQFF | TGTGCCAGCACACCAATTCAGGGATCCTTTGACAATGAGCAGTTCTTC
NA | NA | TRBJ1-1 | TRBV15 | CATSRILGEAFF | TGTGCCACCAGCAGAATTCTAGGTGAAGCTTTCTTT
NA | TRBD1 | TRBJ2-7 | TRBV10-1 | CASSSPGTGNYEQYF | TGCGCCAGCAGTTCCCCCGGGACAGGGAACTACGAGCAGTACTTC
NA | TRBD1 | TRBJ2-1 | TRBV24-1 | CATGTGGGYNEQFF | TGTGCCACTGGGACAGGGGGCGGCTACAATGAGCAGTTCTTC
NA | NA | TRBJ2-7 | TRBV19 | CASRPRQAGSEEQYF | TGTGCCAGTAGACCCAGGCAGGCCGGATCTGAAGAGCAGTACTTC
NA | NA | TRBJ2-1 | TRBV3-1/TRBV3-2 | CASSQRSNEQFF | TGTGCCAGCAGCCAACGGAGCAATGAGCAGTTCTTC
few | NA | TRBJ2-1 | TRBV19 | CASSLQGTLNEQFF | TGTGCCAGTAGTCTGCAGGGGACCCTCAATGAGCAGTTCTTC
NA | NA | TRBJ1-2 | TRBV7-2 | CASSLAGAATNYGYTF | TGTGCCAGCAGCTTAGCAGGGGCAGCGACTAACTATGGCTACACCTTC
NA | TRBD1 | TRBJ1-2 | TRBV30 | CAWSTLPWTGPNYGYTF | TGTGCCTGGAGTACCCTACCCTGGACAGGGCCCAACTATGGCTACACCTTC
NA | TRBD2 | TRBJ2-1 | TRBV11-3 | CASSLETSGVNEQFF | TGTGCCAGCAGCTTAGAGACTAGCGGGGTCAATGAGCAGTTCTTC
NA | TRBD2 | TRBJ2-3 | TRBV9 | CASSHLGRLAGIADTQYF | TGTGCCAGCAGCCATCTCGGAAGGCTAGCGGGGATCGCAGATACGCAGTATTTT